This T cell receptor beta chain appears in the sequencing data of a study of T cell responses to AZD1222 COVID-19 vaccine. V lost 4 bases, J lost 0 bases, and 9 bases lay in between. Germline assignment: CDR1 SGHTA and CDR2 FQGNSA. The CDR3 runs 14 residues. A remark on this clone: The antigen is not known.

Sequencing was performed with immunoSEQ multiplex PCR; in TCRdb, only in-frame clones are kept and a portion is missing. The data show 95,000 to 110,000 clones, about 93% seen once. Broader study findings: With dominance at 160-218 and 743-854, vaccine-associated CD4 TCRs spanned spike.

The clonotype originates from an adult in good health. The sample consisted of peripheral blood, taken on day 0 of AZD1222 vaccination. J is TRBJ1-1 and V is TRBV7-2, with D unclear. The DNA for the CDR3 is TGTGCCAGCAGCTCAAAGGGAGTGAACACTGAAGCTTTCTTT. Its protein product is CASSSKGVNTEAFF.